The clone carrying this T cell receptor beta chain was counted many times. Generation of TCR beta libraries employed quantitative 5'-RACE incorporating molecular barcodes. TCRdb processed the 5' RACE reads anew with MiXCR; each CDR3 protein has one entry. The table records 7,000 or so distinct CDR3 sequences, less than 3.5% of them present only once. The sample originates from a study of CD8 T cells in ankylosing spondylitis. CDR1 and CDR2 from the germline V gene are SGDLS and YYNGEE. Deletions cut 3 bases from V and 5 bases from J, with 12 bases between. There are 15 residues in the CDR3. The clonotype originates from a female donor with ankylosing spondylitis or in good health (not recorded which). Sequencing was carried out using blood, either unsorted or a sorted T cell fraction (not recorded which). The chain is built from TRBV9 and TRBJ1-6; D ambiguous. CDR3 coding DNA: TGTGCCAGCAGCGGAGAAGTCAATAATAATTCACCCCTCCACTTT. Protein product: CASSGEVNNNSPLHF.